This T cell receptor (beta chain) was recorded in a study of blood T cell repertoires in COVID-19. Study background: Acute-phase and convalescent COVID-19 samples originated in the United States, Italy and Spain. From T cells, B-cell-depleted T cells, or PBMCs came the material, which was cDNA or gDNA.

The CDR3 sequence is 14 residues long. Trimming took 6 bases from V and 7 from J; bases not matched to a gene: 8. The V gene's germline CDR1 is SQVTM and CDR2 ANQGSEA. In the original analysis: Nucleated cell counts were estimated from reference gene primer amplification. Profiling relied on immunoSEQ multiplex PCR, and the TCRdb table lists in-frame clones only, not all of them. V, J and clone size reflect that table, while D and trimming were determined from the DNA. Of more than 250,000 clones listed, over 70% are singletons. V usage is TRBV29-1 and J usage is TRBJ2-2, with 10 bases that match TRBD2. The source of this sequence is a human donor in a cohort sampled during active COVID-19. Sequencing input: peripheral blood. The CDR3: CSVGSGGVDGELFF. The DNA for the CDR3 is TGCAGCGTGGGGAGCGGGGGGGTTGACGGGGAGCTGTTTTTT.